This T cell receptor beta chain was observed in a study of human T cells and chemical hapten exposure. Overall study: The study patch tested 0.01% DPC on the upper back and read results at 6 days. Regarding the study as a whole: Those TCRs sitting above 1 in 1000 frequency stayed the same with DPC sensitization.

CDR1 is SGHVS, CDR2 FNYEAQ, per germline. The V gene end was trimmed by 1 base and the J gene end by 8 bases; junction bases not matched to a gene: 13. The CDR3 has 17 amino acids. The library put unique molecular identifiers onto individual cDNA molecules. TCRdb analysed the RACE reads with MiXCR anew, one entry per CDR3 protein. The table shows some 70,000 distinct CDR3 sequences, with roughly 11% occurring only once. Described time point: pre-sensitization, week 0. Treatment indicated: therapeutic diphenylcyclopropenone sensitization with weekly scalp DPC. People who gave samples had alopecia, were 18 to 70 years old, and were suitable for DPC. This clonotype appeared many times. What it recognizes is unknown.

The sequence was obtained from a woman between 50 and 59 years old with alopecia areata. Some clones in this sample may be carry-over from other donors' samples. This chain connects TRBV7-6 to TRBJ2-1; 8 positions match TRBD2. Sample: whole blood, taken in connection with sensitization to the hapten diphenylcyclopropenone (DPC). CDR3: CASSLGPPRGGQDEQFF. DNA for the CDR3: TGTGCCAGCAGCTTAGGCCCCCCCCGCGGGGGGCAGGATGAGCAGTTCTTC.